A single sample is the source of the 18 T cell receptor beta chains below, sequenced in a study of blood T cell dynamics during melanoma immunotherapy (dated by TCRdb to the early 2020s). Interpreted using the paper, the time point label stands for: week 3, after first cycle of checkpoint inhibitor. The library was obtained by the immunoSEQ multiplex PCR assay. TCRdb limited this immuneACCESS table to in-frame rearrangements with V and J called. A share of clones is missing; checked studies link under half to unresolved V genes, and the rest is unexplained. In this sample the table shows 3,200 or so clones, approximately 96% of which occur a single time. 0.5% of the sample is taken by the ten largest. The starting material was effector memory CD8+ T cells from blood, obtained from a patient treated with checkpoint blockade. These receptors originate from a human donor with melanoma.

CDR3 amino acids: CASSLAGQGLEQYF. The CDR3 nucleotides are TGTGCCAGCAGCTTAGCGGGGCAGGGGCTGGAGCAGTACTTC. This sequence joins TRBV7-2 and TRBJ2-7, with D possibly matching TRBD1 (6 bases). Germline V lookup: CDR1 SGHTA, CDR2 FQGNSA. The CDR3 is 14 amino acids. Trimming took off 0 bases at V and 7 bases at J, with 13 bases between the two ends.

The J gene is TRBJ2-5, the V gene TRBV5-1; 9 bases align to TRBD2. Germline V gene data show CDR1 as SGHRS and CDR2 as YFSETQ. V was clipped by 4 bases and J by 4 bases; unmatched bases: 8. This CDR3 is 15 amino acids long. CDR3 region: CASSNGGGAGETQYF. The CDR3 DNA follows: TGCGCCAGCAGCAACGGCGGGGGGGCCGGAGAGACCCAGTACTTC.

The genes are TRBV2 and TRBJ2-6, with D tentatively TRBD2 (6 bases). The CDR3 is 16 residues long. V gave up 0 bases and J gave up 4 bases, with 10 bases separating them. Germline CDR1 and CDR2: SNHLY and FYNNEI. CDR3 residues: CASSEARGGGANVLTF. The CDR3 coding sequence is TGTGCCAGCAGTGAAGCTCGGGGAGGCGGGGCCAACGTCCTGACTTTC.

This sequence joins TRBV6-5 and TRBJ1-1; D possibly corresponds to TRBD1 (5 bases). The V gene lost 2 bases and the J gene lost 5 bases, with 12 bases spanning the gap. The CDR3 totals 14 residues. Germline CDR1 and CDR2: MNHEY and SVGAGI. The chain's CDR3 is CASSYQGDPTEAFF. The CDR3 nucleotides are TGTGCCAGCAGTTACCAGGGTGATCCGACTGAAGCTTTCTTT.

This clone was seen only once. The chain uses TRBV27 and TRBJ1-5, with a weak D call TRBD1 (6 bases). V was clipped by 4 bases and J by 6 bases, with 13 bases between them. This CDR3 is 14 amino acids long. CDR1 is MNHEY, CDR2 SMNVEV, per germline (reference sequence). This CDR3 reads CASSSLGGLQPQHF. Written as DNA, the CDR3 is TGTGCCAGCAGTTCCTTGGGGGGGCTTCAGCCCCAGCATTTT.

The rearrangement joins TRBV11-2 to TRBJ2-3; D is tentatively TRBD1 or TRBD2 (6 bases each). The CDR3 loop spans 16 amino acids. V lost 2 bases to trimming and J lost 1 base, with 13 bases between them. CDR1 SGHAT and CDR2 FQNNGV come from the germline V gene. The DNA of the CDR3 is TGTGCCAGCAGCTTATGGCGACGGGGGCGCACAGATACGCAGTATTTT. Its translation is CASSLWRRGRTDTQYF. The full variable domain, rest sourced from reference TRBV11-2 and TRBJ2-3, is EAGVAQSPRYKIIEKRQSVAFWCNPISGHATLYWYQQILGQGPKLLIQFQNNGVVDDSQLPKDRFSAERLKGVDSTLKIQPAKLEDSAVYLCASSLWRRGRTDTQYFGPGTRLTVL.

This clone was seen a single time. This chain uses TRBV28 with TRBJ2-7; D may be TRBD2 (5 bases). This CDR3 region has 13 residues. CDR1 MDHEN and CDR2 SYDVKM come from the germline V gene. V was clipped by 7 bases and J by 0 bases, with 10 bases between them. Here the CDR3 reads CASTPEGSYEQYF. DNA of the CDR3: TGTGCCAGCACCCCAGAGGGCTCCTACGAGCAGTACTTC.

The chain has TRBV5-4 and TRBJ2-3, with D possibly being TRBD1 (6 bases). This CDR3 contains 14 residues. V lost 0 bases to trimming and J lost 5 bases, with 10 bases between them. CDR1 is SGHNT and CDR2 is YYREEE in the germline V gene (reference sequence). The CDR3 here is CASSLGQEVDTQYF. The DNA for the CDR3 is TGTGCCAGCAGCTTGGGACAGGAGGTAGATACGCAGTATTTT.

The genes are TRBV18 and TRBJ1-5; TRBD1 might be the D (5 bases). The CDR3 runs 17 residues. Trimming pared 3 bases from V and 3 bases from J, leaving 18 bases between. CDR1 and CDR2 (germline): KGHSH, LQKENI. The CDR3 here is CASSPGEGIPYNQPQHF. Here the CDR3 DNA reads TGTGCCAGCTCACCGGGGGAGGGGATACCTTACAATCAGCCCCAGCATTTT.

The chain is built from TRBV16 and TRBJ1-2; the match to TRBD1 covers 8 bases. This CDR3 is built from 17 residues. Looked up from germline, CDR1 is KGHSY and CDR2 is FQNENV. Unmatched junction bases numbered 10, after V lost 2 bases and J lost 2 bases. The CDR3 loop is CASSQAGTGAKNYGYTF. The CDR3, as DNA: TGTGCCAGCAGCCAAGCCGGGACAGGCGCAAAAAACTATGGCTACACCTTC.

The chain links TRBV9 to TRBJ2-3; 13 nucleotides align to TRBD2. The ends lost 4 bases at V and 3 bases at J; junction bases unmatched: 8. In germline, CDR1 is SGDLS, CDR2 YYNGEE. The CDR3 covers 17 residues. CDR3 DNA sequence: TGTGCCAGCAGCTCAGGACTAGCGGGGGATATAACAGATACGCAGTATTTT. Its protein product is CASSSGLAGDITDTQYF.

The rearrangement uses TRBV5-1 and TRBJ2-3, with TRBD1 matching over 9 bases. The length of the CDR3 is 23 residues. The germline gives CDR1 SGHRS, CDR2 YFSETQ. V was clipped by 3 bases and J by 3 bases; unmatched bases: 29. The CDR3 sequence: CASSSYSGTGIYLDEWGTDTQYF. As DNA, the CDR3 is TGCGCCAGCAGCTCGTACTCCGGGACAGGGATTTATCTTGATGAGTGGGGAACAGATACGCAGTATTTT.

The chain combines TRBV5-4 with TRBJ2-1; D gene uncertain. The CDR3 has 14 residues. The germline gives CDR1 SGHNT, CDR2 YYREEE (reference sequence). The ends were cut back, 0 bases at V and 8 bases at J, with 12 bases in the middle. The CDR3 spells CASSLAPPVDEQFF. The DNA of the CDR3 is TGTGCCAGCAGCTTGGCCCCCCCTGTAGATGAGCAGTTCTTC.

Only one count was recorded for this clone. This chain connects TRBV30 to TRBJ2-3; 12 positions agree with TRBD2. J gave up 6 bases and V 2 bases, and 3 bases lay outside the gene matches. Per germline, CDR1 GTSNPN and CDR2 SVGIG (reference sequence). The CDR3 contains 14 residues. The CDR3 protein is CAWSLAGGPDTQYF. The CDR3 region has the DNA TGTGCCTGGAGTCTAGCGGGAGGGCCGGATACGCAGTATTTT.

V is TRBV5-1 and J is TRBJ2-1; 11 bases are a match to TRBD1. Trimming took 0 bases from V and 3 from J; bases not matched to a gene: 2. The V gene's germline CDR1 is SGHRS and CDR2 YFSETQ. This CDR3 is 16 amino acids long. This CDR3 is CASSLAGTGGYNEQFF. The CDR3 DNA follows: TGCGCCAGCAGCTTGGCCGGGACAGGGGGCTACAATGAGCAGTTCTTC.

This sequence joins TRBV4-2 and TRBJ2-1; a weak D match, TRBD1 (6 bases). The CDR3 spans 17 residues. The germline CDR1 and CDR2 sequences are LGHNA and YNFKEQ. V lost 0 bases, J lost 5 bases, and 17 bases lay in between. The CDR3 sequence is CASSQDAGDNYNNEQFF. The CDR3 DNA follows: TGTGCCAGCAGCCAAGACGCAGGGGATAATTACAACAATGAGCAGTTCTTC.

The rearrangement uses TRBV9 and TRBJ1-5; weak D call: TRBD1 (5 bases). The ends were cut back, 3 bases at V and 3 bases at J, with 10 bases in the middle. The CDR3 runs to 14 residues. Per germline, CDR1 SGDLS and CDR2 YYNGEE. Written as DNA, the CDR3 is TGTGCCAGCAGCGCGGGACGGGACAATCAGCCCCAGCATTTT. Its translation is CASSAGRDNQPQHF.

This sequence joins TRBV9 and TRBJ2-7; no clear D. Germline loops: CDR1 SGDLS, CDR2 YYNGEE. V was shortened by 7 bases and J by 0 bases, with 8 bases between the two germline ends. CDR3 length: 12 residues. The CDR3: CASSNTSYEQYF. Here the CDR3 DNA reads TGTGCCAGCTCCAACACCTCCTACGAGCAGTACTTC.